These 8 T cell receptor beta chains were sequenced from one sample in a study of shared clonotypes between healthy human individuals (TCRdb year 2020). Library creation used the immunoSEQ multiplex PCR assay. TCRdb's version of the immuneACCESS table is confined to in-frame rearrangements and falls short of the full clone set. An unresolved V gene accounts for under half of the shortfall where checked; the remainder is of unknown origin. Within this sample are around 2.5 million clones, with approximately 93% of them counted one time only. 0.35% to 0.45% of the sample belongs to the ten largest clones. Material for sequencing was naive CD4+ T cells from PBMCs. The sample's cell subset or site label is to be understood as: CD45RA+ positively selected. Receptors originate from a man in his late teens or twenties in good health. Some clones in this sample may be carry-over from other donors' samples.

This chain joins TRBV7-2 and TRBJ1-3; D not resolved. The CDR3 covers 15 residues. V was shortened by 2 bases and J by 4 bases, with 12 bases between the two germline ends. The V gene's germline CDR1 is SGHTA and CDR2 FQGNSA. CDR3 protein: CASSLLVSGGNTIYF. CDR3 in DNA: TGTGCCAGCAGCTTATTAGTATCGGGGGGAAACACCATATATTTT.

A single count supports this clone. The chain has TRBV6-6 and TRBJ1-5, with D possibly being TRBD1 (5 bases). The V end was cut by 5 bases, the J end by 1 base, with 12 bases between. The CDR3 runs 15 residues. Germline assignment: CDR1 MNHNY and CDR2 SVGAGI (reference sequence). CDR3 amino acids: CASSPGYRSNQPQHF. The DNA of the CDR3 is TGTGCCAGCAGTCCAGGGTACCGAAGCAATCAGCCCCAGCATTTT.

As concerns this clone: This specimen includes other DNA sequences encoding the same CDR3. The rearrangement uses TRBV29-1 and TRBJ2-7, with 9 positions matching TRBD1. Per the germline V gene, CDR1 is SQVTM and CDR2 is ANQGSEA. There are 13 residues in the CDR3. The J segment lost 4 bases and the V segment lost 4 bases, leaving 5 bases of the junction unmatched. CDR3 bases: TGCAGCGTTGTCGGGACAGGGATGTACGAGCAGTACTTC. It is translated as CSVVGTGMYEQYF.

V is TRBV28 and J is TRBJ1-1; D not resolved. This CDR3 has 12 amino acids. V lost 6 bases and J lost 6, with 11 bases in between. Germline lookup yields CDR1 MDHEN and CDR2 SYDVKM. The CDR3 nucleotides read TGTGCCAGCAGGGTACTCCAGTCTGAAGCTTTCTTT. This translates into CASRVLQSEAFF.

The genes are TRBV6-5 and TRBJ2-7, with D hard to call. The CDR3 extends over 11 amino acids. The germline V gene has CDR1 MNHEY and CDR2 SVGAGI. The germline V and J ends were trimmed by 8 bases and 3 bases, with 8 bases remaining between them. The CDR3 sequence is CASGMNYEQYF. The CDR3 bases are TGTGCCAGCGGTATGAACTACGAGCAGTACTTC.

V is TRBV7-2 and J is TRBJ2-2, with D possibly being TRBD2 (5 bases). With 5 bases removed from V and 5 bases from J, the gap between germline ends came to 12 bases. CDR1 SGHTA and CDR2 FQGNSA come from the germline V gene. The CDR3 spans 14 residues. CDR3 nucleotide sequence: TGTGCCAGCAGCCCGAAGACGGGAACCGGGGAGCTGTTTTTT. Amino acids: CASSPKTGTGELFF.

The chain joins TRBV6-1 to TRBJ2-5, with 9 bases aligning to TRBD2. V trimming: 2 bases; J trimming: 5 bases; junction bases outside the gene matches: 6. CDR1 MNHNS and CDR2 SASEGT come from the germline V gene. This CDR3 spans 15 amino acids. CDR3 coding DNA: TGTGCCAGCAGTGAACTAGCGGGGCCGAGGGAGACCCAGTACTTC. Translation gives CASSELAGPRETQYF.

In regard to this clone: Other DNA sequences from this sample encode an identical CDR3 as well. The rearrangement links TRBV28 to TRBJ2-7, with D perhaps matching TRBD2 (5 bases). Germline-derived CDR1 and CDR2 are MDHEN and SYDVKM. The CDR3 runs to 11 residues. V lost 4 bases and J lost 5, with 6 bases in between. The CDR3 DNA is TGTGCCAGCAGTTCGCGGGACGAGCAGTACTTC. Its protein product is CASSSRDEQYF.